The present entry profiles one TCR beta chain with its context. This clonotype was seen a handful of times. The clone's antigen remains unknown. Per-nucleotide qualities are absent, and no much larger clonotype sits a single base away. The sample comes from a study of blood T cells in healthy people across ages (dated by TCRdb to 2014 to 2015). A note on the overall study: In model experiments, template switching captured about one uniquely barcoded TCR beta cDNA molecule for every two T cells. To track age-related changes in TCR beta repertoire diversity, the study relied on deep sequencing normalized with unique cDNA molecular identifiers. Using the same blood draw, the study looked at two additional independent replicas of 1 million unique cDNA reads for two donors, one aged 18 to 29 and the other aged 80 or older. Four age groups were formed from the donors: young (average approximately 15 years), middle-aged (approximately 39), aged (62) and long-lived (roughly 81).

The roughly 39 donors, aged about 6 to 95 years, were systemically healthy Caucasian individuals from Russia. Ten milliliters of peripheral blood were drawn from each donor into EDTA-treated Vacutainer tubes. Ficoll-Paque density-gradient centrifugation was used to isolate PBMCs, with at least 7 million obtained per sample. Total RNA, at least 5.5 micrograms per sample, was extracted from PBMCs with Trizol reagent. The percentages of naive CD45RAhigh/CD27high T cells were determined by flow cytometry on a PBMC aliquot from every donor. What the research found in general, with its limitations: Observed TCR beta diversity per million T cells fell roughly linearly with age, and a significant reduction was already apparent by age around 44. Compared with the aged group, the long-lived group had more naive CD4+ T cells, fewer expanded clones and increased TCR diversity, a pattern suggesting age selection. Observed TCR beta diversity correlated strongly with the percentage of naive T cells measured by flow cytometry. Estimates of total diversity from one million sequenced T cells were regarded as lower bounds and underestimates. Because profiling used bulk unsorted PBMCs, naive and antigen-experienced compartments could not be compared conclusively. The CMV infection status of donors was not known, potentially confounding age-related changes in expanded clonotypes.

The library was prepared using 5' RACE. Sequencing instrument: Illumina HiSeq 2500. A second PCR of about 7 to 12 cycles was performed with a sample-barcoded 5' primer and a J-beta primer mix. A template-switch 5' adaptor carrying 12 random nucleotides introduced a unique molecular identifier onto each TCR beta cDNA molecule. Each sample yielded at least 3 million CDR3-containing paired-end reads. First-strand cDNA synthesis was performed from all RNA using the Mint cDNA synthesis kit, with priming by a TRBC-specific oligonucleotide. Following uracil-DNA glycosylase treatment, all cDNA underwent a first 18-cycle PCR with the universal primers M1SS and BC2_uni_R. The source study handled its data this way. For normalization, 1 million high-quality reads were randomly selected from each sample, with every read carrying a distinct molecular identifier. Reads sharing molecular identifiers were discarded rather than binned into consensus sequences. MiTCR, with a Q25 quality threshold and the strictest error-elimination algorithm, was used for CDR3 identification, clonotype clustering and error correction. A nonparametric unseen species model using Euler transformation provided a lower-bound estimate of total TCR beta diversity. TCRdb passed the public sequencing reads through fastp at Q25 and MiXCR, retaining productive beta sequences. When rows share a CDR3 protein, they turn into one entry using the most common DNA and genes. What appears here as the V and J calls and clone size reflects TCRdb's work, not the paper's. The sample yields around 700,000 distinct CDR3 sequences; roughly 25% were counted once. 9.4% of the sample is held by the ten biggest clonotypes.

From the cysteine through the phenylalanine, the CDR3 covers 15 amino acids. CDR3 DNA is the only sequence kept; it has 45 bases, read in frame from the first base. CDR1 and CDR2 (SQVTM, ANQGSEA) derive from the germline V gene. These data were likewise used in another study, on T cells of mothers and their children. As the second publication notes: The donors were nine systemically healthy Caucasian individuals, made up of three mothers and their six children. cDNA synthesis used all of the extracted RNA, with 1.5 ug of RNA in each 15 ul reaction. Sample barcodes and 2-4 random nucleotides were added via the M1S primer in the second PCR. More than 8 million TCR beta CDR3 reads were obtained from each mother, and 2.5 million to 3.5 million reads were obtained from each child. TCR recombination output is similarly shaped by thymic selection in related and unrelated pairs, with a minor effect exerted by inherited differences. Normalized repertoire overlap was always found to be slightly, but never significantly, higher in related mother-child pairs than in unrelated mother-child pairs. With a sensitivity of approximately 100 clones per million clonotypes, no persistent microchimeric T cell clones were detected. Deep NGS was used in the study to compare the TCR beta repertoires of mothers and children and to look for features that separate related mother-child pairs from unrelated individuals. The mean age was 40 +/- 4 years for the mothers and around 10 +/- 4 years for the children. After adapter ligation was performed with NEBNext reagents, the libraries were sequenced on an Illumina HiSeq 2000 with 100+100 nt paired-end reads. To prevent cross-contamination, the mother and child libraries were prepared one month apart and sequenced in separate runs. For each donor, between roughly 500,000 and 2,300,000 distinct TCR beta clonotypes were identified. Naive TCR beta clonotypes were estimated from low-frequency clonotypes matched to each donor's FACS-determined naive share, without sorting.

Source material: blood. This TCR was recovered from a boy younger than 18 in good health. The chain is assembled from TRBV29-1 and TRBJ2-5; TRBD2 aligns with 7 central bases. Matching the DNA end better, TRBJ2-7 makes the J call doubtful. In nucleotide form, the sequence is TGCAGCGTTGTTGGCGGGGGACGGGACTTCTACGAGCAGTACTTC. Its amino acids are CSVVGGGRDFYEQYF.